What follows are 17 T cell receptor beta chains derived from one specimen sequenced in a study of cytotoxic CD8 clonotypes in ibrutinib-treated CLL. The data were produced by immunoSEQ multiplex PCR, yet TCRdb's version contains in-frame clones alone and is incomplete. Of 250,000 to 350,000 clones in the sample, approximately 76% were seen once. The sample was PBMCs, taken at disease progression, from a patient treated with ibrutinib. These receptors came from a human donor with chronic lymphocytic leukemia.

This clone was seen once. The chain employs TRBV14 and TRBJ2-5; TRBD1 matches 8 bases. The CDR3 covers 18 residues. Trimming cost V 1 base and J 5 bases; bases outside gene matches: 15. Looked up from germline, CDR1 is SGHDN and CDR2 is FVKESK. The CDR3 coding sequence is TGTGCCAGCAGCCAAGGCAGGGACAGGTCCAGACCCCGGGAGACCCAGTACTTC. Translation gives CASSQGRDRSRPRETQYF.

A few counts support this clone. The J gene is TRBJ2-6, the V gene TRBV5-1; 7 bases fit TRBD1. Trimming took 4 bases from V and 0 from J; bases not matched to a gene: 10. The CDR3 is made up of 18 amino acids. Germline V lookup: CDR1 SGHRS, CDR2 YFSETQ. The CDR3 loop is CASSVDRPTSSGANVLTF. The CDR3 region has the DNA TGCGCCAGCAGCGTGGACAGGCCGACGAGCTCTGGGGCCAACGTCCTGACTTTC.

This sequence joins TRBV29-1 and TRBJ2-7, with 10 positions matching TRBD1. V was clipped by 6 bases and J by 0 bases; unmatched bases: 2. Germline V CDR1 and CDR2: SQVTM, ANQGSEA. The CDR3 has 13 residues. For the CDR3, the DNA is TGCAGCGTGACAGGGGGCCTCTCCTACGAGCAGTACTTC. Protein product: CSVTGGLSYEQYF.

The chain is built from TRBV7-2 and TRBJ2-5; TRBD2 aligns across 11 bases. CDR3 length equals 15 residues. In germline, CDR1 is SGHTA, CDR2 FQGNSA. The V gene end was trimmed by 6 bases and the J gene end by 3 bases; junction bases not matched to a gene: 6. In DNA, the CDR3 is TGTGCCAGCAGAGTAGCGGGGGGGCAAAAAGAGACCCAGTACTTC. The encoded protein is CASRVAGGQKETQYF. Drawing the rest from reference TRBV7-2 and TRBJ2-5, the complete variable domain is GAGVSQSPSNKVTEKGKDVELRCDPISGHTALYWYRQSLGQGLEFLIYFQGNSAPDKSGLPSDRFSAERTGGSVSTLTIQRTQQEDSAVYLCASRVAGGQKETQYFGPGTRLLVL.

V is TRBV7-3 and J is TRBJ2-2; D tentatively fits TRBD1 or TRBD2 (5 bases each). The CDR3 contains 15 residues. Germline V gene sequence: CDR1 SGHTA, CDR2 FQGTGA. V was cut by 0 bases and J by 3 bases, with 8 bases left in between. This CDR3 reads CASSLTSGHTGELFF. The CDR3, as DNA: TGTGCCAGCAGCTTAACGTCGGGGCACACCGGGGAGCTGTTTTTT.

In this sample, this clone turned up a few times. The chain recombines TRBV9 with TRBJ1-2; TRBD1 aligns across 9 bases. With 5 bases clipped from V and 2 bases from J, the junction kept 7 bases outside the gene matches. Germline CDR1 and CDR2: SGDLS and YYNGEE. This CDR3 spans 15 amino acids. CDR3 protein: CASSGLGTGNYGYTF. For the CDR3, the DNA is TGTGCCAGCAGTGGGCTGGGGACAGGGAACTATGGCTACACCTTC. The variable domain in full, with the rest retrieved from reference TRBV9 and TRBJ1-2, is DSGVTQTPKHLITATGQRVTLRCSPRSGDLSVYWYQQSLDQGLQFLIQYYNGEERAKGNILERFSAQQFPDLHSELNLSSLELGDSALYFCASSGLGTGNYGYTFGSGTRLTVV.

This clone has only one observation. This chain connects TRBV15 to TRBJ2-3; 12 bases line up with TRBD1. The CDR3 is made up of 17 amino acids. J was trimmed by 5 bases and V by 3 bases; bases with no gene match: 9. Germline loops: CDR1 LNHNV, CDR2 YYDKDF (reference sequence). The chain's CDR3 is CATSSLLGQGAGDTQYF. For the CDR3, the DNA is TGTGCCACCAGCAGCCTACTGGGACAGGGGGCGGGAGATACGCAGTATTTT.

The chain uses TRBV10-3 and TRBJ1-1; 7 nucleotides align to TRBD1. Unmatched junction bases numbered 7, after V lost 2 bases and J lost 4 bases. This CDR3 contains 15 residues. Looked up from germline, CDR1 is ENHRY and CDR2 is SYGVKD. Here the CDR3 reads CAISEQRGLRTEAFF. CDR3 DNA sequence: TGTGCCATCAGTGAGCAAAGGGGGCTTCGCACTGAAGCTTTCTTT.

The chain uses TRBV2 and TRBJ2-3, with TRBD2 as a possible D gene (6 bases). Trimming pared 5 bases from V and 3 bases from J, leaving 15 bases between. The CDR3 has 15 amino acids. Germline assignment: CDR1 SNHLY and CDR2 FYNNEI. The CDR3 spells CASSPGLLGTDTQYF. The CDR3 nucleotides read TGTGCCAGCAGTCCGGGACTCTTAGGAACAGATACGCAGTATTTT.

CDR3 nucleotides: TGTGCCAGCAGCGTAGCTAAGGGGGCGAGTGGCTACACCTTC. It is translated as CASSVAKGASGYTF. V and J are TRBV9 and TRBJ1-2, with TRBD1 matching over 7 bases. The junction had 6 bases not matched to a gene; V was cut back by 0 bases and J by 7 bases. CDR1 and CDR2 (germline): SGDLS, YYNGEE. The CDR3 extends over 14 amino acids.

The CDR3 reads CSVGKGAGNEQFF. In DNA, the CDR3 is TGCAGCGTTGGCAAGGGGGCTGGGAATGAGCAGTTCTTC. The J gene is TRBJ2-1, the V gene TRBV29-1, with TRBD1 matching over 7 bases. Trimming removed 4 bases from V and 7 bases from J; junction bases left unmatched: 7. This CDR3 spans 13 amino acids. CDR1 SQVTM and CDR2 ANQGSEA come from the germline V gene.

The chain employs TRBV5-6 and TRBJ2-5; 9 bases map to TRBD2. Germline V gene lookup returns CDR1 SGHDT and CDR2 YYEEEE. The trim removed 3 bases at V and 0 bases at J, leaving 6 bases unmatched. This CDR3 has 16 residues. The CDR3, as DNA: TGTGCCAGCAGCTCCATAGCGGGGGCCTACCAAGAGACCCAGTACTTC. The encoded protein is CASSSIAGAYQETQYF.

CDR3: CASRDTGRHEQYF. CDR3 sequence (DNA): TGTGCCAGCAGGGACACGGGGAGACACGAGCAGTACTTC. This rearrangement joins TRBV28 to TRBJ2-7; D is perhaps TRBD1 or TRBD2 (5 bases each). Germline-derived CDR1 and CDR2 are MDHEN and SYDVKM. The CDR3 runs 13 residues. The V end lost 6 bases, the J end lost 5 bases, and 14 bases lay between the germline ends.

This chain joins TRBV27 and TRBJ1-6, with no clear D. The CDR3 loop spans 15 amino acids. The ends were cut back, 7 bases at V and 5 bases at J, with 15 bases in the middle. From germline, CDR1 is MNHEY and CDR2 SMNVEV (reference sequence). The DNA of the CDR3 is TGTGCCAGCAAAAAACCGGGCCTCAATAATTCACCCCTCCACTTT. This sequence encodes CASKKPGLNNSPLHF.

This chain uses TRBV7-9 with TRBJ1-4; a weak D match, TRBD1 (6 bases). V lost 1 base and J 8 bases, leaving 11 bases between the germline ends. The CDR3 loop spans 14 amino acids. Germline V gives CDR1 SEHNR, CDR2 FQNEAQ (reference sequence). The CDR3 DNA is TGTGCCAGCAGCTTAGTTGGGGGCGGCGAAAAACTGTTTTTT. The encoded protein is CASSLVGGGEKLFF.

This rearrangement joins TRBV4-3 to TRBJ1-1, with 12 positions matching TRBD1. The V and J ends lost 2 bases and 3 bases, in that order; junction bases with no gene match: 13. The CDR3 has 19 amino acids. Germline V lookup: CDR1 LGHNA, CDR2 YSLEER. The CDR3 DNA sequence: TGCGCCAGCAGCCAACCTATACGGGACAGGGGGCGCGGTCACACTGAAGCTTTCTTT. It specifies CASSQPIRDRGRGHTEAFF.

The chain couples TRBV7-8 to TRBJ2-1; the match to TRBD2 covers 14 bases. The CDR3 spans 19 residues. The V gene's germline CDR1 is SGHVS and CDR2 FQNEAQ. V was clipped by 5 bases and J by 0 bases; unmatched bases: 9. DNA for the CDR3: TGTGCCAGCAGCCCCCGGACTAGCGGGGGGTGGAGCTCCTACAATGAGCAGTTCTTC. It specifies CASSPRTSGGWSSYNEQFF.